Below are 5 T cell receptor beta chains sequenced from a single sample in a study of early T cells in non-severe SARS-CoV-2 infection. MiXCR, applied by TCRdb to the 5' RACE reads, yields one record per CDR3 protein. The sample records tens of thousands of distinct CDR3 sequences, approximately 5.5% being singletons. What was sequenced was whole blood. All receptors come from an adult who was a healthcare worker with PCR-confirmed SARS-CoV-2 infection or an uninfected control (not recorded which).

This clonotype was counted many times. This chain joins TRBV7-2 and TRBJ2-1; D might be TRBD2 (6 bases). The CDR3 loop spans 12 amino acids. V shed 8 bases and J shed 9 bases, with 14 bases lying between them. Looked up from germline, CDR1 is SGHTA and CDR2 is FQGNSA. The CDR3 coding sequence is TGTGCCAGCTCTTCCACTAGCCGTGAGCAGTTCTTC. It is translated as CASSSTSREQFF.

V is TRBV28 and J is TRBJ1-6, with unresolved D. In germline, CDR1 is MDHEN, CDR2 SYDVKM. V lost 3 bases, J lost 3 bases, and 9 bases lay in between. The CDR3 consists of 15 residues. CDR3 amino acids: CASSFGRFYNSPLHF. CDR3 sequence (DNA): TGTGCCAGCAGTTTCGGACGGTTCTATAATTCACCCCTCCACTTT.

Ten or more counts support this clonotype. The V call is TRBV7-8, the J call TRBJ2-1; D remains ambiguous. CDR3 length: 13 amino acids. V lost 2 bases, J lost 7 bases, and 9 bases lay in between. Germline assignment: CDR1 SGHVS and CDR2 FQNEAQ. CDR3 bases: TGTGCCAGCAGCTTATGGGCGAGGAATGAGCAGTTCTTC. It translates to CASSLWARNEQFF. Using reference TRBV7-8 and TRBJ2-1 for the parts outside the CDR3, the full variable domain is GAGVSQSPRYKVAKRGQDVALRCDPISGHVSLFWYQQALGQGPEFLTYFQNEAQLDKSGLPSDRFFAERPEGSVSTLKIQRTQQEDSAVYLCASSLWARNEQFFGPGTRLTVL.

The V call is TRBV4-2, the J call TRBJ2-7; 8 bases are shared with TRBD2. The germline gives CDR1 LGHNA, CDR2 YNFKEQ. The CDR3 is 17 residues long. With 1 base clipped from V and 2 bases from J, the junction kept 10 bases outside the gene matches. The CDR3 region is CASSQAKTSEVTYEQYF. The CDR3 nucleotides are TGTGCCAGCAGCCAAGCCAAGACTAGCGAGGTAACCTACGAGCAGTACTTC.

This clonotype was observed many times. CDR3 region: CASRNRDAGRGYTF. As DNA, the CDR3 is TGTGCCAGCAGAAACCGGGACGCTGGGCGCGGCTACACCTTC. The genes are TRBV28 and TRBJ1-2; D may be TRBD1 (5 bases). The CDR3 has 14 residues. V was cut by 6 bases and J by 8 bases, with 19 bases left in between. Germline V gene data show CDR1 as MDHEN and CDR2 as SYDVKM.